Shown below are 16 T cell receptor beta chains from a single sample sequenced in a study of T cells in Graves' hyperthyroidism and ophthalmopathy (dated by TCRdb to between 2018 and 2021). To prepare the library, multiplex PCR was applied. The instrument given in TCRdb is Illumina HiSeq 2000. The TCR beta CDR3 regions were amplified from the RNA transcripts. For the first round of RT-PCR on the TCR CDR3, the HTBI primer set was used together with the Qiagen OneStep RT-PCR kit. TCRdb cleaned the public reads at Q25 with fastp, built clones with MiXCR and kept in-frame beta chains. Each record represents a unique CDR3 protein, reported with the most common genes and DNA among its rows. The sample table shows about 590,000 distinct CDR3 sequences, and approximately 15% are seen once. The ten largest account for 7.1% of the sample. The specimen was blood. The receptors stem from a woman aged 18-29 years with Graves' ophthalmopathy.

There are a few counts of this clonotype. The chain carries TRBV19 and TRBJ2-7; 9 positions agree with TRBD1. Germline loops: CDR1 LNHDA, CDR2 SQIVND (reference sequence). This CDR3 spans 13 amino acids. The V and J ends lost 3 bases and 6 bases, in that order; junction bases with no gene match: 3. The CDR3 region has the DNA TGTGCCAGTAGTATCGGGACAGGGAGCGAGCAGTACTTC. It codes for CASSIGTGSEQYF.

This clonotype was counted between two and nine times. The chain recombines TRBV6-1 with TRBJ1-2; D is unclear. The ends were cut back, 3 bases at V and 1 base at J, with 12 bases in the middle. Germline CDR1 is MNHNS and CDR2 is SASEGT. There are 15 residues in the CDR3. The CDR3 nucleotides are TGTGCCAGCAGTGATGGCAGCTTCCTTAACTATGGCTACACCTTC. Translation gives CASSDGSFLNYGYTF.

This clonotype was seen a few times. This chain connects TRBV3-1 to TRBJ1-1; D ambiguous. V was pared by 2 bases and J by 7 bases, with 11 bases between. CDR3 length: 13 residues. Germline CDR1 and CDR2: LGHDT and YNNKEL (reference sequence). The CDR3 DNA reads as TGTGCCAGCAGCCAAAGATCGGGGAGTGAAGCTTTCTTT. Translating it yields CASSQRSGSEAFF.

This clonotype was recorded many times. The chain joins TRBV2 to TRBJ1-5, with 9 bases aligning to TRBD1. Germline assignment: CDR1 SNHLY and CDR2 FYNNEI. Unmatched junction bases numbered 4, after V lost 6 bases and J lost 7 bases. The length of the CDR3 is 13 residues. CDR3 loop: CASRRDREQPQHF. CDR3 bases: TGTGCCAGCAGACGGGACAGGGAACAGCCCCAGCATTTT.

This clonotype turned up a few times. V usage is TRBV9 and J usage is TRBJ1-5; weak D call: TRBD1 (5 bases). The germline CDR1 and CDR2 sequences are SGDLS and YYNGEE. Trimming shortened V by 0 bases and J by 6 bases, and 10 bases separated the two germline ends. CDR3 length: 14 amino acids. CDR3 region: CASSVEGVGQPQHF. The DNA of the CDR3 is TGTGCCAGCAGCGTAGAAGGGGTGGGTCAGCCCCAGCATTTT. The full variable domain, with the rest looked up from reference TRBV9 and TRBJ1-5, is DSGVTQTPKHLITATGQRVTLRCSPRSGDLSVYWYQQSLDQGLQFLIQYYNGEERAKGNILERFSAQQFPDLHSELNLSSLELGDSALYFCASSVEGVGQPQHFGDGTRLSIL.

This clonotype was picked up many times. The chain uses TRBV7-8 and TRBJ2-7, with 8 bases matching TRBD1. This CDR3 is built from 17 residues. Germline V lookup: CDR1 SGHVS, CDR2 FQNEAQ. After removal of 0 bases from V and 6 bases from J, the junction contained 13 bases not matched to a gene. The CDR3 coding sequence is TGTGCCAGCAGCTTAGCGAGGATAAAGGACAGGGAACGCGAGCAGTACTTC. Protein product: CASSLARIKDREREQYF.

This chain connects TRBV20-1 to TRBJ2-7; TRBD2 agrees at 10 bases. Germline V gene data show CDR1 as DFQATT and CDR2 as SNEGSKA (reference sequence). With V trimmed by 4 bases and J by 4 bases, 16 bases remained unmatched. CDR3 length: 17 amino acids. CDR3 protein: CSAIPTEKAGGWYEQYF. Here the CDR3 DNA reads TGCAGTGCTATCCCGACCGAAAAAGCGGGAGGGTGGTACGAGCAGTACTTC.

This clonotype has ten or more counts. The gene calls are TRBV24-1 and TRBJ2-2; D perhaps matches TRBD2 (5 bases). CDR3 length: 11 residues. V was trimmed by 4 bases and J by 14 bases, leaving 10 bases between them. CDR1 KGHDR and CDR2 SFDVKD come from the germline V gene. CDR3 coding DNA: TGTGCCACCAGTGACCAACTAGGACTGTTTTTT. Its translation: CATSDQLGLFF.

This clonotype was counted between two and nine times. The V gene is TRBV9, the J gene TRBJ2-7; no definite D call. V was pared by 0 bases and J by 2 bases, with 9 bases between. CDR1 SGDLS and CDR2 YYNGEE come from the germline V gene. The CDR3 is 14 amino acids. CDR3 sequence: CASSVGKVTYEQYF. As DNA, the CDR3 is TGTGCCAGCAGCGTAGGGAAGGTCACCTACGAGCAGTACTTC. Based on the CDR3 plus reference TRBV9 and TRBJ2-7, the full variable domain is DSGVTQTPKHLITATGQRVTLRCSPRSGDLSVYWYQQSLDQGLQFLIQYYNGEERAKGNILERFSAQQFPDLHSELNLSSLELGDSALYFCASSVGKVTYEQYFGPGTRLTVT.

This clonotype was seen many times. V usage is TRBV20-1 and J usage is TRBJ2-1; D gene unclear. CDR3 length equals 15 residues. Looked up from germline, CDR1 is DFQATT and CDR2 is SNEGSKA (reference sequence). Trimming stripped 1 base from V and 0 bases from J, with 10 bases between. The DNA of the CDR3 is TGCAGTGCTAGAGGGCCCGCCAGCTCCTACAATGAGCAGTTCTTC. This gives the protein CSARGPASSYNEQFF.

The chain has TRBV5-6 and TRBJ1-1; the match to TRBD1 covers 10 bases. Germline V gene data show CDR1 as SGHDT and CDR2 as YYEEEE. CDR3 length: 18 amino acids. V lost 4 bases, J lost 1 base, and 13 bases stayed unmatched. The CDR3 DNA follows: TGTGCCAGCAGCCCCACGGGACAGGGGATGGGGACGAACACTGAAGCTTTCTTT. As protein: CASSPTGQGMGTNTEAFF.

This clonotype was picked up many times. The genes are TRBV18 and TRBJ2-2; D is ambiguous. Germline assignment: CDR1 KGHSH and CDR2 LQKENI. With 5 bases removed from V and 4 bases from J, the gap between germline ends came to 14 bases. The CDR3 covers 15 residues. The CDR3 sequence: CASSTMTFFTGELFF. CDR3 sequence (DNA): TGTGCCAGCTCAACGATGACCTTCTTCACCGGGGAGCTGTTTTTT.

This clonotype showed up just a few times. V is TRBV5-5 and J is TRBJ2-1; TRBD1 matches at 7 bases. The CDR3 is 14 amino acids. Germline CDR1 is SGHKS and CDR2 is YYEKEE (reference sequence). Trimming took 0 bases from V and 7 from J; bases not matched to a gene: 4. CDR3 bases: TGTGCCAGCAGCTTGGTGTCACAGGGGAATGAGCAGTTCTTC. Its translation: CASSLVSQGNEQFF.

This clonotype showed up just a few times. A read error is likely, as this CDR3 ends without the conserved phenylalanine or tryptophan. The CDR3 DNA reads TGTGCCAGCAGTCACCCTCCCCGGGACAGGGTCTATAGCAATCAGCCCCAGCATTCT. This encodes CASSHPPRDRVYSNQPQHS. The chain couples TRBV6-2 or TRBV6-3 to TRBJ1-5, with 9 bases fitting TRBD1. This CDR3 has 19 residues. CDR1 and CDR2 (germline): MNHEY, SVGEGT. J was trimmed by 0 bases and V by 5 bases; bases with no gene match: 14.

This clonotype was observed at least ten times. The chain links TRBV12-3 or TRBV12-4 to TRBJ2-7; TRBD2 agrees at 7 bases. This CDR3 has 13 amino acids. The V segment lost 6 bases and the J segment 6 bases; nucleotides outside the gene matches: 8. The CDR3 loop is CASRGGTAGEQYF. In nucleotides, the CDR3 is TGTGCCAGCAGGGGGGGGACGGCGGGCGAGCAGTACTTC.

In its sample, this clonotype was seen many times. The CDR3 loop reads CAISDSTGTDTYEQYF. The CDR3, as DNA: TGTGCCATCAGTGACTCAACCGGGACAGACACCTACGAGCAGTACTTC. V is TRBV10-3 and J is TRBJ2-7; TRBD1 matches 7 bases. The germline gives CDR1 ENHRY, CDR2 SYGVKD. CDR3 size: 16 residues. Losses at the gene ends were 3 bases for V and 2 bases for J; bases not matched to a gene: 10.